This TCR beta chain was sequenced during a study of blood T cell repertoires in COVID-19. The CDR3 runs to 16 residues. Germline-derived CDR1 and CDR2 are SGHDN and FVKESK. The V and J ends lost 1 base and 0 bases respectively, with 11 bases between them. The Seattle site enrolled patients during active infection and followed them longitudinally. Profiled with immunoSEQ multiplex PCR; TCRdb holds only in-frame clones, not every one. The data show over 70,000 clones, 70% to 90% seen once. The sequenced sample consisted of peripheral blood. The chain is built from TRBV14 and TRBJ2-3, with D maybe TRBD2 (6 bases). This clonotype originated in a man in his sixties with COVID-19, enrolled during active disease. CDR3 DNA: TGTGCCAGCAGCCAAGCGCTAGCGACTAGCACAGATACGCAGTATTTT. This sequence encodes CASSQALATSTDTQYF. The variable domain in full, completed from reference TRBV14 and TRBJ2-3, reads EAGVTQFPSHSVIEKGQTVTLRCDPISGHDNLYWYRRVMGKEIKFLLHFVKESKQDESGMPNNRFLAERTGGTYSTLKVQPAELEDSGVYFCASSQALATSTDTQYFGPGTRLTVL.